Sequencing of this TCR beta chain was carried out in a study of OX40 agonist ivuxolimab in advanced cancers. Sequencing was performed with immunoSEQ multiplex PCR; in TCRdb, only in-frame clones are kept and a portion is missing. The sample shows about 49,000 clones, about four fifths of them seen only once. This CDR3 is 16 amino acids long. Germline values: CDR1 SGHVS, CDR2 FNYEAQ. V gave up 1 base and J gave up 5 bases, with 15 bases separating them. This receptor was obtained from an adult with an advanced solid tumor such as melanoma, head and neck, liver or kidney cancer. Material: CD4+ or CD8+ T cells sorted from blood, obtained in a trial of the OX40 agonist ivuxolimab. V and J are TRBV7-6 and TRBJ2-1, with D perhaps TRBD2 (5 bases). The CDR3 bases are TGTGCCAGCAGCTTAGACCGGGATCCCCTTAACAATGAGCAGTTCTTC. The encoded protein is CASSLDRDPLNNEQFF.